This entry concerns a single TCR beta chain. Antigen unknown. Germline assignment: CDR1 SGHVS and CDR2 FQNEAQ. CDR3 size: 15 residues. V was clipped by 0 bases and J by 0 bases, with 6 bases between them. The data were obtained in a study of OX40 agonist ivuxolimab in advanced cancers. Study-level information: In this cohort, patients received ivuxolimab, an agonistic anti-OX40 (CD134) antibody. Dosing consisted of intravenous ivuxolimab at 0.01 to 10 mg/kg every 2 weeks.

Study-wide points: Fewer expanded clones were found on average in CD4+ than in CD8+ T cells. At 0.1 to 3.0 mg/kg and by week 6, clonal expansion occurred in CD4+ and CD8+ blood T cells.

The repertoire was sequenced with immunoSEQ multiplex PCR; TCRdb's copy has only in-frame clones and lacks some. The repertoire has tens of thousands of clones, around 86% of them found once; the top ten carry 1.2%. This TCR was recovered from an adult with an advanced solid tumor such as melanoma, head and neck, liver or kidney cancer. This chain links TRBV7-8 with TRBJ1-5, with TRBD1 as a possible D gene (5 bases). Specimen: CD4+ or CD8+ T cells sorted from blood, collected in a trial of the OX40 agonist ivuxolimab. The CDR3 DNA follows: TGTGCCAGCAGCTTAGCGGGACGTAGCAATCAGCCCCAGCATTTT. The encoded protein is CASSLAGRSNQPQHF.